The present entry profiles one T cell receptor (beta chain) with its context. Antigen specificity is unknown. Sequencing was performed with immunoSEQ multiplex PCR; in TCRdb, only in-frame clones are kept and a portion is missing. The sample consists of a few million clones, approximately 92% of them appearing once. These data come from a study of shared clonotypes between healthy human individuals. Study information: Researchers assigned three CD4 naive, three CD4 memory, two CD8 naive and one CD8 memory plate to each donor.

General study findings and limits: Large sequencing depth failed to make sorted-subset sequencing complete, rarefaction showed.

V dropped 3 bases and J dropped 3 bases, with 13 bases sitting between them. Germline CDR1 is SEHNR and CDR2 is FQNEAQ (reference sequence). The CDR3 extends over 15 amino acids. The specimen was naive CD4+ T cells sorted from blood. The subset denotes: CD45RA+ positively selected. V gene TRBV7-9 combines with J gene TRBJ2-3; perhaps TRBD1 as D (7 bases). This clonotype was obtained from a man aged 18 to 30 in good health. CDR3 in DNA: TGTGCCAGCAGCTTCCCGACAGGGAGGACAGATACGCAGTATTTT. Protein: CASSFPTGRTDTQYF.